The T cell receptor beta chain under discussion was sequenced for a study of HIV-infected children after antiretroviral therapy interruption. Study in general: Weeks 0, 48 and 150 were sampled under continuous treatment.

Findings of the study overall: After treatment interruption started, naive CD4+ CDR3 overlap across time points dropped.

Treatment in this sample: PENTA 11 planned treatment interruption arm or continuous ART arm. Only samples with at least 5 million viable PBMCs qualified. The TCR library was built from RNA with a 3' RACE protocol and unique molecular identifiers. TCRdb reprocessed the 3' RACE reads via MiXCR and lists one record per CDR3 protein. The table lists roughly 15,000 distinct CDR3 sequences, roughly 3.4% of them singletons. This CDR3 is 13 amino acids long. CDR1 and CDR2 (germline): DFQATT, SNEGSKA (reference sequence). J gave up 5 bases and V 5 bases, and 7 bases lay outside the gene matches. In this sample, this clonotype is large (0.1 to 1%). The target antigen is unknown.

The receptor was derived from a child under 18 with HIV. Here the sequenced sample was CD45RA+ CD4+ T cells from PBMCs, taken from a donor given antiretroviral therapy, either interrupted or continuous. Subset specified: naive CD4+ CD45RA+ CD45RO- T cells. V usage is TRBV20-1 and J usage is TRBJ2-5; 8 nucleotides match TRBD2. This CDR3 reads CSAPRAGGETQYF. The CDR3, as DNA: TGCAGTGCTCCCCGGGCGGGAGGTGAGACCCAGTACTTC.